The 20 T cell receptor beta chains reported below all come from one sample, sequenced in a study of CD8 T cells in Susac syndrome. RNA totalling roughly 0.5 to 1 ug underwent reverse transcription with random hexamers. One entry per CDR3 protein, called by TCRdb with MiXCR from the immunoSEQ multiplex PCR reads. This table has around 220,000 distinct CDR3 sequences, more than 85% appearing once. Sequenced input: CD8+ T cells from PBMCs. The source of these receptors is a human donor with multiple sclerosis.

The chain links TRBV20-1 to TRBJ2-3; D is perhaps TRBD2 (6 bases). The germline CDR1 and CDR2 sequences are DFQATT and SNEGSKA (reference sequence). Trimming cost V 0 bases and J 4 bases, with 14 bases left between them. This CDR3 has 15 amino acids. In DNA, the CDR3 is TGCAGTGCTAGAGATATCCGGGAGTCCGCAGATACGCAGTATTTT. Protein sequence: CSARDIRESADTQYF.

V is TRBV3-1 and J is TRBJ2-1, with D perhaps matching TRBD2 (6 bases). Trimming took 3 bases from V and 5 from J, leaving 17 bases between them. This CDR3 contains 16 residues. Germline values: CDR1 LGHDT, CDR2 YNNKEL (reference sequence). The CDR3 reads CASSQPAGEGNNEQFF. In DNA, the CDR3 is TGTGCCAGCAGCCAGCCAGCGGGCGAAGGGAACAATGAGCAGTTCTTC.

This clonotype appeared once. This chain links TRBV5-4 with TRBJ2-5; D unclear. Trimming cost V 4 bases and J 2 bases, with 12 bases left between them. The CDR3 loop spans 14 amino acids. Per germline, CDR1 SGHNT and CDR2 YYREEE (reference sequence). The CDR3 region has the DNA TGTGCCAGCAGCCCTCTGGTGGGGCAAGAGACCCAGTACTTC. Its translation: CASSPLVGQETQYF.

The chain links TRBV12-5 to TRBJ2-7; D uncertain. The CDR3 spans 15 residues. CDR1 is LGHNT, CDR2 FRNRAP, per germline. With 5 bases removed from V and 0 bases from J, the gap between germline ends came to 14 bases. The CDR3 DNA reads as TGTGCTAGTGGTGACCTCCTGTCGGGCTCCTACGAGCAGTACTTC. It translates to CASGDLLSGSYEQYF.

The chain has TRBV6-6 and TRBJ1-5; the D is unclear. Germline CDR1 is MNHNY and CDR2 is SVGAGI (reference sequence). V lost 5 bases, J lost 1 base, and 15 bases lay in between. CDR3 length equals 16 residues. The CDR3 loop is CASSPGEVWSNQPQHF. Written as DNA, the CDR3 is TGTGCCAGCAGTCCCGGTGAAGTTTGGAGCAATCAGCCCCAGCATTTT.

The rearrangement joins TRBV20-1 to TRBJ2-5; 13 bases are a match to TRBD2. After removal of 6 bases from V and 5 bases from J, the junction contained 18 bases not matched to a gene. In germline, CDR1 is DFQATT, CDR2 SNEGSKA (reference sequence). The CDR3 consists of 18 residues. The CDR3 DNA sequence: TGCAGTGCGCCCCCCCCCGGGACTAGCGGGACAGGGGTGGAGACCCAGTACTTC. Translating it yields CSAPPPGTSGTGVETQYF.

This clonotype was recorded a few times. V gene TRBV29-1 combines with J gene TRBJ1-3; D unresolved. CDR1 is SQVTM and CDR2 is ANQGSEA in the germline V gene. Trimming removed 1 base from V and 10 bases from J, with 17 bases in between. The CDR3 runs to 14 residues. CDR3 region: CSVEAQGPGETIYF. In nucleotides, the CDR3 is TGCAGCGTTGAAGCTCAAGGTCCGGGCGAGACCATATATTTT.

This clonotype turned up a few times. The J gene is TRBJ1-6, the V gene TRBV4-1; the D gene is possibly TRBD1 (6 bases). The germline CDR1 and CDR2 sequences are MGHRA and YSYEKL. V was trimmed by 0 bases and J by 11 bases, leaving 11 bases between them. This CDR3 contains 14 residues. The CDR3 DNA is TGCGCCAGCAGCCAAGACGGGTACAGGGCACCCCTCCACTTT. Translation: CASSQDGYRAPLHF.

This chain joins TRBV2 and TRBJ2-5; maybe TRBD2 (5 bases). This CDR3 contains 12 residues. V lost 11 bases, J lost 0 bases, and 10 bases lay in between. Germline loops: CDR1 SNHLY, CDR2 FYNNEI. For the CDR3, the DNA is TGTGCCGGAAAGGACTACCAAGAGACCCAGTACTTC. Translating gives CAGKDYQETQYF. Together with reference TRBV2 and TRBJ2-5, the CDR3 gives the full variable domain: EPEVTQTPSHQVTQMGQEVILRCVPISNHLYFYWYRQILGQKVEFLVSFYNNEISEKSEIFDDQFSVERPDGSNFTLKIRSTKLEDSAMYFCAGKDYQETQYFGPGTRLLVL.

The V and J genes are TRBV4-1 and TRBJ2-6; 7 bases agree with TRBD2. With 1 base clipped from V and 2 bases from J, the junction kept 2 bases outside the gene matches. Germline V lookup: CDR1 MGHRA, CDR2 YSYEKL. The length of the CDR3 is 16 residues. CDR3 residues: CASSQGGGTGANVLTF. DNA of the CDR3: TGCGCCAGCAGCCAAGGCGGGGGTACTGGGGCCAACGTCCTGACTTTC.

The J gene is TRBJ2-1, the V gene TRBV7-3, with 11 bases fitting TRBD2. Germline CDR1 SGHTA, CDR2 FQGTGA. CDR3 length equals 17 residues. The V and J ends lost 2 bases and 5 bases, in that order; junction bases with no gene match: 8. CDR3 DNA sequence: TGTGCCAGCAGCTTACGTGGGGGACTAGCGGCAGACAATGAGCAGTTCTTC. This encodes CASSLRGGLAADNEQFF.

The chain carries TRBV6-5 and TRBJ1-2; 8 bases are shared with TRBD1. V lost 2 bases to trimming and J lost 4 bases; unmatched junction nucleotides: 6. Germline V gives CDR1 MNHEY, CDR2 SVGAGI. This CDR3 contains 15 residues. As DNA, the CDR3 is TGTGCCAGCAGTTACGGGACAGGACCTACCTATGGCTACACCTTC. As protein: CASSYGTGPTYGYTF.

The chain recombines TRBV10-3 with TRBJ2-7; 10 nucleotides match TRBD1. The CDR3 runs to 14 residues. V gave up 7 bases and J gave up 5 bases; unmatched junction bases: 8. Germline V lookup: CDR1 ENHRY, CDR2 SYGVKD. CDR3 bases: TGTGCCATCAAGCGAACCGGGACAGGGGACGAGCAGTACTTC. Translation: CAIKRTGTGDEQYF.

V usage is TRBV11-2 and J usage is TRBJ2-5, with 11 nucleotides matching TRBD2. Germline-derived CDR1 and CDR2 are SGHAT and FQNNGV. The length of the CDR3 is 16 residues. V lost 5 bases, J lost 5 bases, and 10 bases stayed unmatched. Written as DNA, the CDR3 is TGTGCCAGCAGCCCCCGACTAGCGGGGCCGTCGGAGACCCAGTACTTC. It is translated as CASSPRLAGPSETQYF.

The genes are TRBV20-1 and TRBJ2-5; 7 bases are a match to TRBD2. Germline values: CDR1 DFQATT, CDR2 SNEGSKA (reference sequence). The CDR3 is 14 residues long. CDR3 nucleotides: TGCAGCCTTGAGAGTGCTAGCGGTGGGGAGACCCAGTACTTC. It specifies CSLESASGGETQYF.

This chain joins TRBV10-2 and TRBJ2-3; D is ambiguous. The V gene's germline CDR1 is WSHSY and CDR2 SAAADI. Trimming stripped 3 bases from V and 1 base from J, with 11 bases between. This CDR3 is 15 amino acids long. CDR3 sequence reads: CASSDKPGGTDTQYF. CDR3 in DNA: TGCGCCAGCAGTGACAAGCCCGGAGGCACAGATACGCAGTATTTT.

The J gene is TRBJ2-2, the V gene TRBV5-4; D is perhaps TRBD1 (6 bases). This CDR3 contains 15 residues. Germline V gene lookup returns CDR1 SGHNT and CDR2 YYREEE (reference sequence). Trimming removed 4 bases at V and 0 bases at J, with 10 bases between. The CDR3 sequence is CASSTDSANTGELFF. The DNA for the CDR3 is TGTGCCAGCAGCACGGACAGTGCGAACACCGGGGAGCTGTTTTTT.

The J gene is TRBJ2-3, the V gene TRBV13; maybe TRBD1 (6 bases). Per the germline V gene, CDR1 is PRHDT and CDR2 is FYEKMQ (reference sequence). V was shortened by 7 bases and J by 5 bases, with 16 bases between the two germline ends. The CDR3 extends over 14 amino acids. CDR3 in DNA: TGTGCCAGCACCCTAGGGGGAAGAGGAGATACGCAGTATTTT. This gives the protein CASTLGGRGDTQYF.

This clonotype was picked up a small number of times. The chain links TRBV5-4 to TRBJ1-2; D is ambiguous. In germline, CDR1 is SGHNT, CDR2 YYREEE (reference sequence). The CDR3 sequence is 13 residues long. With 0 bases removed from V and 5 bases from J, the gap between germline ends came to 8 bases. CDR3 loop: CASSLDAEYGYTF. The DNA of the CDR3 is TGTGCCAGCAGCTTGGACGCAGAGTATGGCTACACCTTC. The variable domain in full, completed from reference TRBV5-4 and TRBJ1-2, reads ETGVTQSPTHLIKTRGQQVTLRCSSQSGHNTVSWYQQALGQGPQFIFQYYREEENGRGNFPPRFSGLQFPNYSSELNVNALELDDSALYLCASSLDAEYGYTFGSGTRLTVV.

The chain combines TRBV6-2 or TRBV6-3 with TRBJ2-3, with 15 bases identical to TRBD2. V lost 5 bases to trimming and J lost 1 base; unmatched junction nucleotides: 4. The CDR3 has 17 amino acids. CDR1 MNHEY and CDR2 SVGEGT come from the germline V gene. CDR3 sequence: CASSRGLAGGGTDTQYF. The CDR3 coding sequence is TGTGCCAGCAGTCGAGGACTAGCGGGAGGGGGCACAGATACGCAGTATTTT.